This T cell receptor beta chain was observed in a study of blood T cells in healthy people across ages. Combining a sample-barcoded 5' primer with a J-beta primer mix, a second PCR ran for roughly 7 to 11 cycles. TCRdb independently ran MiXCR on the 5' RACE reads; one entry per CDR3 protein. Of about 770,000 distinct CDR3 sequences listed, roughly 44% are singletons. The CDR3 totals 13 residues. The ends were cut back, 5 bases at V and 3 bases at J, with 10 bases in the middle. CDR1 is MNHEY, CDR2 SVGEGT, per germline. The chain recombines TRBV6-2 or TRBV6-3 with TRBJ1-2; D not resolved. The sequence derives from a man aged 55-75 years in good health. Sequenced material: blood. The CDR3 loop is CASSISEDYGYTF. CDR3 nucleotides: TGTGCCAGCAGTATATCCGAAGACTATGGCTACACCTTC.